This paragraph reports one T cell receptor beta chain. Its specificity is not known. TCRdb ran MiXCR on the reads and lists one entry per CDR3 protein. The sample includes 200,000 to 250,000 distinct CDR3 sequences, roughly two fifths of them seen just once. This specimen comes from a study of T cell repertoires in cytomegalovirus infection. Study information: Indications of both CMV infection and matching HLA type were provided by public TCR beta signatures.

The germline gives CDR1 SEHNR, CDR2 FQNEAQ (reference sequence). The CDR3 loop spans 15 amino acids. J gave up 6 bases and V 7 bases, and 10 bases lay outside the gene matches. Study conclusions and caveats: Summed frequency of shared TCR beta families picked out CMV carriers who also had the relevant HLA. Ex vivo, HLA-C-restricted CMV-specific TCR beta clonotypes prevailed over the rest of the response.

The receptor was isolated from a human donor in good health (CMV status not recorded). Some clones in this sample may be carry-over from other donors' samples. The chain carries TRBV7-9 and TRBJ2-1, with 9 nucleotides matching TRBD2. Sequencing was performed on CD8+ T cells from cultured PBMCs, taken from culture after CMV antigen stimulation. The CDR3 here is CASIPMSSGVNEQFF. The CDR3, as DNA: TGTGCCAGCATCCCGATGTCTAGCGGGGTCAATGAGCAGTTCTTC.